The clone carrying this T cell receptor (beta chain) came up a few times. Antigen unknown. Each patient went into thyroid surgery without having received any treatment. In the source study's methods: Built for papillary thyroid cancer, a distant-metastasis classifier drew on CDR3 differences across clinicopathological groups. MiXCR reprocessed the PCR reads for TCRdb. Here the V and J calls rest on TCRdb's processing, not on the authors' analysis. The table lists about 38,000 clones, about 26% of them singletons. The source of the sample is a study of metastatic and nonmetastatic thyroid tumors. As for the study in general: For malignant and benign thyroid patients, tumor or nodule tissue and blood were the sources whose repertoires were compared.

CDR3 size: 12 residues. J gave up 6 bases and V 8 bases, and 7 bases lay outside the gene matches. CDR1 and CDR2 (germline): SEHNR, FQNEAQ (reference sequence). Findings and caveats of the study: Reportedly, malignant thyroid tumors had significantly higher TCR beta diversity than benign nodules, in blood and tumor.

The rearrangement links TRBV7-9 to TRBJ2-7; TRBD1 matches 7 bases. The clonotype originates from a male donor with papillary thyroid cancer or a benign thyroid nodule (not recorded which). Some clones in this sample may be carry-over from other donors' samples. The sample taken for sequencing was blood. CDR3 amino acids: CASATGRSEQYF. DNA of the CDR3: TGTGCCAGCGCGACAGGGCGGAGCGAGCAGTACTTC.